This record covers a single T cell receptor beta chain. What it recognizes is unknown. The data are from a study of shared clonotypes between healthy human individuals. Overall study: Three plates each covered CD4 naive and memory; CD8 naive two, CD8 memory one.

Trimming shortened V by 0 bases and J by 8 bases, and 13 bases separated the two germline ends. This CDR3 is 15 amino acids long. The germline V gene encodes CDR1 MNHEY and CDR2 SMNVEV (reference sequence). Regarding the study as a whole: The sharing of 4.5% to 5.5% of naive CD4 clonotypes was seen across a handful of donors.

The data were produced by immunoSEQ multiplex PCR, yet TCRdb's version contains in-frame clones alone and is incomplete. The table records 2 million to 2.5 million clones, around 95% of them present only once. The clonotype originates from a young man in good health. The source material was naive CD4+ T cells sorted from blood. Subset of the sample: CD45RA+ positively selected. This chain connects TRBV27 to TRBJ1-4, with a tentative D call TRBD1 (5 bases). CDR3 region: CASSLSTAIREKLFF. For the CDR3, the DNA is TGTGCCAGCAGTTTATCGACAGCAATCCGGGAAAAACTGTTTTTT.